This T cell receptor (beta chain) derives from a study of cytomegalovirus exposure and HLA in healthy donors. The PCR was carried out with 60 Vbeta primers and 13 Jbeta primers. Sequenced by immunoSEQ multiplex PCR; TCRdb stores in-frame clones only, minus some. Here the sample spans roughly 36,000 clones, 74% being singletons. Donors counted as nominally healthy when sampled, yet unrecorded immune exposures were likely. With 7 bases clipped from V and 4 bases from J, the junction kept 4 bases outside the gene matches. The CDR3 extends over 14 amino acids. Germline loops: CDR1 MNHEY, CDR2 SMNVEV (reference sequence).

The source of this sequence is a man aged 25-45 years in good health and CMV-seronegative. The V call is TRBV27, the J call TRBJ2-1; 10 bases fit TRBD2. Specimen: PBMCs. In nucleotides, the CDR3 is TGTGCCAGCATACCTAGCGGGAGATACAATGAGCAGTTCTTC. This codes for CASIPSGRYNEQFF.